This TCR beta chain came from a study of T cell responses to AZD1222 COVID-19 vaccine. About the study: Timing groups of about 4 and about 12 weeks for second doses were pooled. Points from the study as a whole: Clonal diversity may have been underestimated in mostly white British donors. There were repertoire samples only from the period after the peak T cell response. Only a handful of AZD1222 recipients were seropositive at baseline.

Produced via immunoSEQ multiplex PCR; TCRdb's table is partial and in-frame only. This table holds fewer than 150,000 clones, 70% to 90% found once. With respect to this clone: Its matching antigen is unknown.

The source of this sequence is an adult in good health. The sample was peripheral blood, taken on day 0 of AZD1222 vaccination.

As DNA, the CDR3 is TGTGCCAGTCGTACGGCAGGGGGGACCCCCGGGGAGCTGTTTTTT. It codes for CASRTAGGTPGELFF. This sequence joins TRBV19 and TRBJ2-2, with a weak D call TRBD1 (7 bases). CDR1 LNHDA and CDR2 SQIVND come from the germline V gene (reference sequence). Deletions cut 8 bases from V and 6 bases from J, with 19 bases between. The CDR3 extends over 15 amino acids.